The 23 T cell receptor beta chains in this list originate from one sample, sequenced in a study of PD-1 blockade in classical Hodgkin lymphoma. Noted time point: cycle 4 day 1 (C4D1), after less than seven weeks of nivolumab. Brentuximab vedotin exposure varied among the patients, all of whom had relapsed after autologous stem cell transplantation. Sequenced by immunoSEQ multiplex PCR; TCRdb stores in-frame clones only, minus some. The table includes over 60,000 clones, more than 90% detected once. Sample: peripheral blood mononuclear cells (PBMCs), taken before the fourth cycle of nivolumab. These receptors originate from a human donor with classical Hodgkin lymphoma.

The gene calls are TRBV19 and TRBJ2-2; D gene uncertain. The V gene's germline CDR1 is LNHDA and CDR2 SQIVND (reference sequence). The CDR3 sequence is 14 residues long. The V and J ends lost 4 bases and 1 base respectively, with 7 bases between them. CDR3 amino acids: CASSTDQNTGELFF. In DNA, the CDR3 is TGTGCCAGTAGTACGGACCAGAACACCGGGGAGCTGTTTTTT.

The J gene is TRBJ2-1, the V gene TRBV19, with TRBD2 matching 11 bases. V was pared by 5 bases and J by 2 bases, with 8 bases of the junction left unmatched. CDR1 is LNHDA, CDR2 SQIVND, per germline (reference sequence). The CDR3 contains 17 residues. In DNA form, the CDR3 reads TGTGCCAGTAGTCCGGGGACTAGCGGTCTCGCCTACAATGAGCAGTTCTTC. Protein sequence: CASSPGTSGLAYNEQFF.

The rearrangement links TRBV6-5 to TRBJ2-4, with TRBD1 as a possible D gene (5 bases). The V gene's germline CDR1 is MNHEY and CDR2 SVGAGI. The V end lost 0 bases, the J end lost 1 base, and 10 bases lay between the germline ends. The CDR3 has 16 residues. The CDR3 DNA reads as TGTGCCAGCAGTTACTCGGCAGGGATGGCCAAAAACATTCAGTACTTC. Protein: CASSYSAGMAKNIQYF.

This sequence joins TRBV27 and TRBJ2-7; TRBD2 aligns across 12 bases. The V gene's germline CDR1 is MNHEY and CDR2 SMNVEV (reference sequence). This CDR3 is 18 amino acids long. Trimming removed 2 bases from V and 7 bases from J; junction bases left unmatched: 15. The CDR3 sequence: CASSLVSRASGRAGEQYF. CDR3 coding DNA: TGTGCCAGCAGTTTAGTCAGTCGGGCTAGCGGGAGGGCGGGGGAGCAGTACTTC.

This clone has a single count. The genes are TRBV5-4 and TRBJ2-3, with 7 bases fitting TRBD1. CDR3 length: 13 residues. The germline V gene has CDR1 SGHNT and CDR2 YYREEE (reference sequence). V trimming: 4 bases; J trimming: 5 bases; junction bases outside the gene matches: 4. The CDR3 coding sequence is TGTGCCAGCAGCCCGACAGGGTTAGATACGCAGTATTTT. This codes for CASSPTGLDTQYF.

CDR3 DNA sequence: TGTGCCAGCAGATCTACTGGGACTAAATACGAGCAGTACTTC. It translates to CASRSTGTKYEQYF. V and J are TRBV28 and TRBJ2-7, with 7 bases that match TRBD2. V trimming: 6 bases; J trimming: 4 bases; junction bases outside the gene matches: 9. This CDR3 spans 14 amino acids. Per germline, CDR1 MDHEN and CDR2 SYDVKM.

In its sample, this clone was seen once. The V gene is TRBV5-1, the J gene TRBJ2-3; D remains unclear. V lost 4 bases to trimming and J lost 8 bases, with 8 bases between them. CDR3 length: 11 residues. The germline V gene has CDR1 SGHRS and CDR2 YFSETQ. In DNA, the CDR3 is TGCGCCAGCAGCCCCGGAGTTACGCAGTATTTT. This codes for CASSPGVTQYF. The full variable domain, completed using reference TRBV5-1 and TRBJ2-3, is KAGVTQTPRYLIKTRGQQVTLSCSPISGHRSVSWYQQTPGQGLQFLFEYFSETQRNKGNFPGRFSGRQFSNSRSEMNVSTLELGDSALYLCASSPGVTQYFGPGTRLTVL.

The chain combines TRBV6-6 with TRBJ2-7; TRBD1 matches 7 bases. In germline, CDR1 is MNHNY, CDR2 SVGAGI (reference sequence). This CDR3 contains 13 residues. J was trimmed by 0 bases and V by 8 bases; bases with no gene match: 4. CDR3 coding DNA: TGTGCCAGCGCCGGACAGGACTCCTACGAGCAGTACTTC. This encodes CASAGQDSYEQYF.

V usage is TRBV5-1 and J usage is TRBJ2-1, with D tentatively TRBD1 or TRBD2 (5 bases each). The CDR3 length is 13 residues. Trimming stripped 7 bases from V and 2 bases from J, with 10 bases between. Germline V gene lookup returns CDR1 SGHRS and CDR2 YFSETQ. The CDR3: CASGTRAYNEQFF. The CDR3 nucleotides read TGCGCCAGCGGGACCAGGGCCTACAATGAGCAGTTCTTC.

J is TRBJ1-1 and V is TRBV5-6; unclear D gene. Trimming shortened V by 0 bases and J by 4 bases, and 10 bases separated the two germline ends. CDR1 SGHDT and CDR2 YYEEEE come from the germline V gene. This CDR3 spans 14 amino acids. The CDR3 loop reads CASSLGSRGTEAFF. The CDR3 DNA reads TGTGCCAGCAGCTTGGGCAGCCGGGGCACTGAAGCTTTCTTT.

This chain uses TRBV7-9 with TRBJ2-1, with TRBD2 identical over 11 bases. With 8 bases clipped from V and 5 bases from J, the junction kept 8 bases outside the gene matches. Germline V gives CDR1 SEHNR, CDR2 FQNEAQ (reference sequence). This CDR3 has 15 amino acids. CDR3 DNA: TGTGCCAGCGGGCCCTTAGCGGGGGGGCACAATGAGCAGTTCTTC. It translates to CASGPLAGGHNEQFF.

The V and J genes are TRBV27 and TRBJ2-3; 7 positions agree with TRBD2. Germline-derived CDR1 and CDR2 are MNHEY and SMNVEV (reference sequence). CDR3 length equals 16 residues. The V segment lost 5 bases and the J segment 3 bases; nucleotides outside the gene matches: 11. The CDR3 region is CASSEDWREITDTQYF. The CDR3 DNA follows: TGTGCCAGCAGTGAAGACTGGCGGGAGATAACAGATACGCAGTATTTT.

The chain recombines TRBV28 with TRBJ1-6; 8 nucleotides align to TRBD1. The germline gives CDR1 MDHEN, CDR2 SYDVKM. The length of the CDR3 is 14 residues. With 3 bases clipped from V and 9 bases from J, the junction kept 4 bases outside the gene matches. The CDR3 region is CASSFPDRVSPLHF. In DNA, the CDR3 is TGTGCCAGCAGTTTTCCGGACAGGGTTTCACCCCTCCACTTT.

V is TRBV5-1 and J is TRBJ2-3; 10 bases are shared with TRBD2. The CDR3 contains 17 residues. Germline CDR1 SGHRS, CDR2 YFSETQ. The V segment lost 4 bases and the J segment 4 bases; nucleotides outside the gene matches: 12. CDR3 sequence reads: CASSPGERGGLADTQYF. The CDR3 region has the DNA TGCGCCAGCAGCCCTGGTGAGCGGGGGGGCCTGGCAGATACGCAGTATTTT.

J is TRBJ2-1 and V is TRBV28; tentatively, D is TRBD2 (5 bases). This CDR3 is 16 amino acids long. Germline V gene lookup returns CDR1 MDHEN and CDR2 SYDVKM. Trimming took 1 base from V and 11 from J, leaving 21 bases between them. CDR3 amino acids: CASSLFRGTTGYKQFF. The CDR3 DNA is TGTGCCAGCAGTTTATTTCGGGGAACGACCGGATATAAGCAGTTCTTC. Using reference TRBV28 and TRBJ2-1 for the parts outside the CDR3, the full variable domain is DVKVTQSSRYLVKRTGEKVFLECVQDMDHENMFWYRQDPGLGLRLIYFSYDVKMKEKGDIPEGYSVSREKKERFSLILESASTNQTSMYLCASSLFRGTTGYKQFFGPGTRLTVL.

This sequence joins TRBV10-1 and TRBJ1-1, with 8 bases identical to TRBD1. The germline CDR1 and CDR2 sequences are WNHNN and SYGVQD (reference sequence). Trimming took 5 bases from V and 6 from J; bases not matched to a gene: 8. This CDR3 has 14 amino acids. The chain's CDR3 is CASSHGQGRSEAFF. CDR3 nucleotide sequence: TGCGCCAGCAGTCACGGACAGGGTCGGTCTGAAGCTTTCTTT.

This rearrangement joins TRBV9 to TRBJ2-5; D tentatively reads TRBD1 or TRBD2 (6 bases each). CDR1 SGDLS and CDR2 YYNGEE come from the germline V gene. The CDR3 is 16 residues long. V lost 2 bases and J 4 bases, leaving 18 bases between the germline ends. The CDR3 reads CASSVSSEGGGETQYF. CDR3 nucleotide sequence: TGTGCCAGCAGCGTTAGTAGCGAAGGAGGGGGAGAGACCCAGTACTTC.

The chain recombines TRBV5-1 with TRBJ2-6, with D uncertain. This CDR3 has 13 residues. CDR1 is SGHRS and CDR2 is YFSETQ in the germline V gene. V dropped 2 bases and J dropped 0 bases, with 0 bases sitting between them. In DNA form, the CDR3 reads TGCGCCAGCAGCTTCTCTGGGGCCAACGTCCTGACTTTC. Its protein is CASSFSGANVLTF.

This clone occurred a few times. Other DNA sequences in this specimen translate into the identical CDR3. V is TRBV20-1 and J is TRBJ1-1; D is unclear. The ends were cut back, 3 bases at V and 0 bases at J, with 2 bases in the middle. The germline V gene has CDR1 DFQATT and CDR2 SNEGSKA (reference sequence). The CDR3 has 11 amino acids. CDR3 in DNA: TGCAGTGCTAGTCTGAACACTGAAGCTTTCTTT. Translated, it gives CSASLNTEAFF.

The V and J genes are TRBV27 and TRBJ2-3; the D call may be TRBD1 or TRBD2 (6 bases each). The V end was cut by 5 bases, the J end by 6 bases, with 21 bases between. The CDR3 length is 16 residues. Germline V gene sequence: CDR1 MNHEY, CDR2 SMNVEV (reference sequence). This chain's CDR3 is CASSAGLPGAHDTQYF. CDR3 in DNA: TGTGCCAGCAGTGCGGGACTCCCGGGGGCACACGATACGCAGTATTTT.

This clone appeared a single time. The chain employs TRBV4-1 and TRBJ2-1, with TRBD2 identical over 11 bases. Germline V gene data show CDR1 as MGHRA and CDR2 as YSYEKL. J lost 8 bases, V lost 4 bases, and 1 base had no gene match. The CDR3 has 13 amino acids. The chain's CDR3 is CASSLLAGDEQFF. The CDR3, as DNA: TGCGCCAGCAGCCTACTAGCGGGAGATGAGCAGTTCTTC.

The V and J genes are TRBV11-2 and TRBJ2-5; either TRBD1 or TRBD2 may supply D (5 bases each). Germline CDR1 is SGHAT and CDR2 is FQNNGV. The CDR3 spans 15 residues. Trimming took 0 bases from V and 4 from J, leaving 12 bases between them. Written as DNA, the CDR3 is TGTGCCAGCAGCTTAGAGCAGGGAGTAAGAGAGACCCAGTACTTC. Translating it yields CASSLEQGVRETQYF.

The chain combines TRBV6-6 with TRBJ1-6; D gene ambiguous. The germline gives CDR1 MNHNY, CDR2 SVGAGI (reference sequence). Trimming took off 0 bases at V and 9 bases at J, with 15 bases between the two ends. This CDR3 spans 16 amino acids. DNA of the CDR3: TGTGCCAGCAGTTACTCGATTCCGGGGAGTGGTTCACCCCTCCACTTT. This encodes CASSYSIPGSGSPLHF.